What follows describes a single T cell receptor beta chain. The CDR3 spans 16 residues. V was pared by 5 bases and J by 4 bases, with 19 bases between. Germline values: CDR1 LNHNV, CDR2 YYDKDF (reference sequence). This specimen belongs to a study of OX40 agonist ivuxolimab in advanced cancers. Study information: Past anti-PD-1, anti-PD-L1 or anti-CTLA-4 therapy was accepted, and 40% had received some.

The data were produced by immunoSEQ multiplex PCR, yet TCRdb's version contains in-frame clones alone and is incomplete. This table has about 13,000 clones, around 70% appearing once. The chain recombines TRBV15 with TRBJ2-3; tentatively, D is TRBD2 (6 bases). This TCR was sampled from an adult with an advanced solid tumor such as melanoma, head and neck, liver or kidney cancer. Sequenced material: CD4+ or CD8+ T cells sorted from blood, taken in a trial of the OX40 agonist ivuxolimab. DNA for the CDR3: TGTGCCACCAGCCCGAGTTCCGGGAGTGGGTCAGATACGCAGTATTTT. It codes for CATSPSSGSGSDTQYF.